The rows below give T cell receptor beta chains drawn from one sample of a study of Ad26.COV2.S vaccination and SARS-CoV-2 variants. Generated by immunoSEQ multiplex PCR, the TCRdb table keeps only in-frame clones and is missing some. The sample lists about 400,000 clones, roughly nine tenths occurring once. Specimen: peripheral blood, collected in a trial of Ad26.COV2.S vaccine versus placebo. The receptors originated from a person between 18 and 59 years old who received the Ad26.COV2.S COVID-19 vaccine or a placebo. CDR3s include the opening cysteine and the closing phenylalanine or tryptophan. A D gene is named only where the DNA matches it firmly. Part of the rows lack a size; the others show once, few, many or a class for expanded clones.

D gene: NA
clone size: NA
J gene: TRBJ2-1
V gene: TRBV6-1
CDR3 DNA: TGTGCCAGCAGTGAGTCGAGGGGGACATCCTACAATGAGCAGTTCTTC
CDR3 protein: CASSESRGTSYNEQFF

D gene: TRBD2
clone size: NA
J gene: TRBJ2-1
V gene: TRBV7-9
CDR3 DNA: TGTGCCAGCAGCCTGGGACTAGCAGATGAGCAGTTCTTC
CDR3 protein: CASSLGLADEQFF

D gene: TRBD1
clone size: NA
J gene: TRBJ1-2
V gene: TRBV25-1
CDR3 DNA: TGTGCCAGCAGTGAAAGGTCCGGACAGGGAAGGTTATTCAATGGCTACACCTTC
CDR3 protein: CASSERSGQGRLFNGYTF

D gene: TRBD1
clone size: NA
J gene: TRBJ1-6
V gene: TRBV6-5
CDR3 DNA: TGTGCCAGCAGTTACTCGAGCCAGGGGGATTCACCCCTCCACTTT
CDR3 protein: CASSYSSQGDSPLHF

D gene: NA
clone size: NA
J gene: TRBJ2-5
V gene: TRBV5-4
CDR3 DNA: TGTGCCATCACACAGAGCCCACAAGAGACCCAGTACTTC
CDR3 protein: CAITQSPQETQYF

D gene: NA
clone size: NA
J gene: TRBJ2-1
V gene: TRBV5-1
CDR3 DNA: TGCGCCAGCAGCTTGGTTGGAGGTGGCGATGAGCAGTTCTTC
CDR3 protein: CASSLVGGGDEQFF

D gene: TRBD1
clone size: NA
J gene: TRBJ1-6
V gene: TRBV30
CDR3 DNA: TGTGCCTGGAGCCGGGGACAGACTAATTCACCCCTCCACTTT
CDR3 protein: CAWSRGQTNSPLHF

D gene: TRBD1
clone size: NA
J gene: TRBJ1-6
V gene: TRBV2
CDR3 DNA: TGTGCCAGCAGTGCGGACAGGATAAATTCACCCCTCCACTTT
CDR3 protein: CASSADRINSPLHF

D gene: NA
clone size: NA
J gene: TRBJ1-2
V gene: TRBV5-1
CDR3 DNA: TGCGCCAGCAGCTTAGCCCCACAGAGGACTAACTATGGCTACACCTTC
CDR3 protein: CASSLAPQRTNYGYTF

D gene: NA
clone size: NA
J gene: TRBJ1-2
V gene: TRBV7-2
CDR3 DNA: TGTGCCAGCAGCTTAGACATAGGTGGCTACACCTTC
CDR3 protein: CASSLDIGGYTF

D gene: NA
clone size: NA
J gene: TRBJ1-6
V gene: TRBV6-6
CDR3 DNA: TGTGCCAGCAGTTACTCCCGGTGGGGGGATTCACCCCTCCACTTT
CDR3 protein: CASSYSRWGDSPLHF

D gene: NA
clone size: once
J gene: TRBJ2-4
V gene: TRBV3-1/TRBV3-2
CDR3 DNA: TGTGCCAGCAGCCAAGAGGACTCCCAAAACATTCAGTACTTC
CDR3 protein: CASSQEDSQNIQYF

D gene: NA
clone size: NA
J gene: TRBJ2-6
V gene: TRBV5-1
CDR3 DNA: TGCGCCAGCAGCTTGCTAGGGGTTGGGGCCAACGTCCTGACTTTC
CDR3 protein: CASSLLGVGANVLTF

D gene: NA
clone size: NA
J gene: TRBJ1-5
V gene: TRBV6-6
CDR3 DNA: TGTGCCAGCAGCTGGAATCGAGGCGGAGGCAATCAGCCCCAGCATTTT
CDR3 protein: CASSWNRGGGNQPQHF

D gene: TRBD1
clone size: NA
J gene: TRBJ2-6
V gene: TRBV2
CDR3 DNA: TGTGCCAGCAGTGAAGATAGGACAGGGGGCACTGGGGCCAACGTCCTGACTTTC
CDR3 protein: CASSEDRTGGTGANVLTF

D gene: NA
clone size: NA
J gene: TRBJ1-6
V gene: TRBV5-6
CDR3 DNA: TGTGCCAGCAGCTTGGCACTTGGGACATCGAATTCACCCCTCCACTTT
CDR3 protein: CASSLALGTSNSPLHF

D gene: NA
clone size: NA
J gene: TRBJ1-3
V gene: TRBV3-1/TRBV3-2
CDR3 DNA: TGTGCCAGCAGCCAAACAGGGCGAAACACCATATATTTT
CDR3 protein: CASSQTGRNTIYF

D gene: NA
clone size: NA
J gene: TRBJ1-2
V gene: TRBV30
CDR3 DNA: TGTGCCTGGAGCCCTACCCGTTTGGGTGGCTACACCTTC
CDR3 protein: CAWSPTRLGGYTF

D gene: TRBD1
clone size: NA
J gene: TRBJ1-1
V gene: TRBV7-2
CDR3 DNA: TGTGCCAGCAGCTTATTCAGGGGGCACACTGAAGCTTTCTTT
CDR3 protein: CASSLFRGHTEAFF

D gene: NA
clone size: NA
J gene: TRBJ2-3
V gene: TRBV7-2
CDR3 DNA: TGTGCCAGCCGCGGGGACTCTAACACAGATACGCAGTATTTT
CDR3 protein: CASRGDSNTDTQYF

D gene: TRBD1
clone size: few
J gene: TRBJ1-2
V gene: TRBV7-8
CDR3 DNA: TGTGCCAGCAGCGCCGACAGGGCCGGGGGCTACACCTTC
CDR3 protein: CASSADRAGGYTF

D gene: NA
clone size: NA
J gene: TRBJ2-7
V gene: TRBV15
CDR3 DNA: TGTGCCACCAGCAGAGATTTTGAGGGGCACGAGCAGTACTTC
CDR3 protein: CATSRDFEGHEQYF

D gene: NA
clone size: NA
J gene: TRBJ2-1
V gene: TRBV25-1
CDR3 DNA: TGTGCCAGCAGTTTACGGGGCCGCTCCTACAATGAGCAGTTCTTC
CDR3 protein: CASSLRGRSYNEQFF

D gene: NA
clone size: NA
J gene: TRBJ1-1
V gene: TRBV5-4
CDR3 DNA: TGTGCCAGCAGCAACAGACAGGTGAACACTGAAGCTTTCTTT
CDR3 protein: CASSNRQVNTEAFF

D gene: NA
clone size: NA
J gene: TRBJ1-6
V gene: TRBV9
CDR3 DNA: TGTGCCAGCAGCCTAGCCGGGGGGGGGAATTCACCCCTCCACTTT
CDR3 protein: CASSLAGGGNSPLHF

D gene: NA
clone size: NA
J gene: TRBJ2-2
V gene: TRBV5-4
CDR3 DNA: TGTGCCAGCAGCGTACAAGGGGCCCACACCGGGGAGCTGTTTTTT
CDR3 protein: CASSVQGAHTGELFF

D gene: NA
clone size: NA
J gene: TRBJ2-2
V gene: TRBV6-6
CDR3 DNA: TGTGCCAGCCAAGGGGGGGGAACGAACACCGGGGAGCTGTTTTTT
CDR3 protein: CASQGGGTNTGELFF